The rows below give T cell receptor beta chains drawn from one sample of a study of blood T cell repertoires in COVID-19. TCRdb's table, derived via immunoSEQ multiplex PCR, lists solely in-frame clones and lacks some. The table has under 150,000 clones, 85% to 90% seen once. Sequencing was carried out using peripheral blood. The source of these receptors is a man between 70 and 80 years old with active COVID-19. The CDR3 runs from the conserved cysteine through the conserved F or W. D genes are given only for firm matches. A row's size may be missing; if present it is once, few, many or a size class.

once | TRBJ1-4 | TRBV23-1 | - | CASQGSTNEKLFF | TGCGCCAGCCAGGGATCAACTAATGAAAAACTGTTTTTT
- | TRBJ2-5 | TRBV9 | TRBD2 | CASSARPGLAPETQYF | TGTGCCAGCAGCGCCAGACCGGGACTAGCGCCCGAGACCCAGTACTTC
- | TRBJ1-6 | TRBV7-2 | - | CASTAQVYNSPLHF | TGTGCCAGCACCGCACAGGTCTATAATTCACCCCTCCACTTT
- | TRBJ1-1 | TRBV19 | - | CASNPTTLNTEAFF | TGTGCCAGTAACCCGACAACCCTGAACACTGAAGCTTTCTTT
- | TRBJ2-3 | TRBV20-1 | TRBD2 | CSASLTSGRAADTQYF | TGCAGTGCTAGTCTTACGAGCGGGAGGGCGGCAGATACGCAGTATTTT
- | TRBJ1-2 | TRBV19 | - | CASTTESSSNYGYTF | TGTGCCAGTACCACGGAGTCTTCAAGTAACTATGGCTACACCTTC
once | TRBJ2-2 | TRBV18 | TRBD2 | CASSPRVAGVSGELFF | TGTGCCAGCTCACCACGCGTAGCGGGAGTTTCTGGGGAGCTGTTTTTT
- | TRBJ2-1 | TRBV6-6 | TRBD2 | CASSYGTTSYNEQFF | TGTGCCAGCAGTTACGGGACTACCTCCTACAATGAGCAGTTCTTC
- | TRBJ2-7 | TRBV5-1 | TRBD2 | CASSMEGLAGAYEQYF | TGCGCCAGCAGCATGGAAGGTCTAGCGGGCGCCTACGAGCAGTACTTC
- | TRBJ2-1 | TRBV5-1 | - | CASSPIAPSSYNEQFF | TGCGCCAGCAGCCCCATTGCACCGAGCTCCTACAATGAGCAGTTCTTC